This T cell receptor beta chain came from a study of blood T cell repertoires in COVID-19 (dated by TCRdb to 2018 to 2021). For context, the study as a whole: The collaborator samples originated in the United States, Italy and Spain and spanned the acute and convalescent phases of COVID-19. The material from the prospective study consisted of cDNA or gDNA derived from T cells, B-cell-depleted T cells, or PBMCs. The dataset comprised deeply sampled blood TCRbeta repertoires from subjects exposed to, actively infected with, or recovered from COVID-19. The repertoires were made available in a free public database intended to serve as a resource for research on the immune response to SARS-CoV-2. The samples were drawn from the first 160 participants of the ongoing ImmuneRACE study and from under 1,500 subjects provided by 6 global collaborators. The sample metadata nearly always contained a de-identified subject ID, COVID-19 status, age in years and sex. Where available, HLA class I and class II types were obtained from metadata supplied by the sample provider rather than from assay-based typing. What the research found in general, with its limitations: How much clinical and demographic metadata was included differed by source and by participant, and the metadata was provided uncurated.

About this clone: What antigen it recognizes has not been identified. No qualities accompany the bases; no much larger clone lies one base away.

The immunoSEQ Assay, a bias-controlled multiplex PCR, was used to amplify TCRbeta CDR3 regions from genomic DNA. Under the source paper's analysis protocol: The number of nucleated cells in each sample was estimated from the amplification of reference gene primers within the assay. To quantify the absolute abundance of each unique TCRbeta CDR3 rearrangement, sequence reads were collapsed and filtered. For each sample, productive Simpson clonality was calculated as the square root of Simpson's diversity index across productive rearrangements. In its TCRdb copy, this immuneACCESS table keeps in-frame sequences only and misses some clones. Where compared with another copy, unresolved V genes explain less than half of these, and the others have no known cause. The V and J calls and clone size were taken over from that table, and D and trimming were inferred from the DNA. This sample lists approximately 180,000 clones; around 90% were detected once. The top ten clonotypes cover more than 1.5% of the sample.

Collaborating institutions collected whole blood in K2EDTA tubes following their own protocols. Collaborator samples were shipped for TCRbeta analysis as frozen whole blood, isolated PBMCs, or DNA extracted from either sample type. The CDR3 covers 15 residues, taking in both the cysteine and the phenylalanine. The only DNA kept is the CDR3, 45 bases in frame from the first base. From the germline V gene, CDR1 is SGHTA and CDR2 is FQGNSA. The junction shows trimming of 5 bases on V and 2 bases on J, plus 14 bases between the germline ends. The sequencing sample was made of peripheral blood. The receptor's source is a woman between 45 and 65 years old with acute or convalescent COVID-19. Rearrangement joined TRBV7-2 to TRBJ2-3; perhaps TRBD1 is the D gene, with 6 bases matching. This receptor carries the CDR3 CASSPQDRHTDTQYF. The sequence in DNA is TGTGCCAGCAGCCCCCAGGACAGACACACAGATACGCAGTATTTT. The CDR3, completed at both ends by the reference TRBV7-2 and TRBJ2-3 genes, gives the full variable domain GAGVSQSPSNKVTEKGKDVELRCDPISGHTALYWYRQSLGQGLEFLIYFQGNSAPDKSGLPSDRFSAERTGGSVSTLTIQRTQQEDSAVYLCASSPQDRHTDTQYFGPGTRLTVL.